This is a list of T cell receptor beta chains from one sample in a study of cytomegalovirus exposure and HLA in healthy donors. TCRdb keeps only in-frame clones here, not all; method: immunoSEQ multiplex PCR. Of over 65,000 clones in the sample, about 68% were seen once. The sample was PBMCs. The source is a woman aged 30 to 39 in good health and CMV-seropositive. Each CDR3 is given with its conserved first and last residue. A D gene is named only where the DNA matches it firmly. Expanded clones are given a class, and other clones once, few, many or no size at all.

-	-	TRBV6-5	TRBJ1-5	TGTGCCAGCAGTTACACCGGGAACAATCAGCCCCAGCATTTT	CASSYTGNNQPQHF
TRBD1	-	TRBV7-9	TRBJ2-2	TGTGCCAGCAGCCGTCGACAGGGGGCGCTGACCGGGGAGCTGTTTTTT	CASSRRQGALTGELFF
-	-	TRBV25-1	TRBJ1-2	TGTGCCAGCAGGGCTGGTCCCCCGCTAGGCTATGGCTACACCTTC	CASRAGPPLGYGYTF
-	-	TRBV6-5	TRBJ2-7	TGTGCCAGCAGTTATAACGGGGACTCCTACGAGCAGTACTTC	CASSYNGDSYEQYF
-	-	TRBV7-2	TRBJ1-1	TGTGCCAGCAGCTTACATCGGGGAGGGACTGAAGCTTTCTTT	CASSLHRGGTEAFF
TRBD2	-	TRBV27	TRBJ2-3	TGTGCCAGCAGTCCGGTAGCGGGGGGGGGCACAGATACGCAGTATTTT	CASSPVAGGGTDTQYF
-	once	TRBV28	TRBJ2-1	TGTGCCAGCAGCTCGGCCTACAATGAGCAGTTCTTC	CASSSAYNEQFF
-	-	TRBV27	TRBJ1-5	TGTGCCAGCAGCGCGAAACAGGGTCAGCCCCAGCATTTT	CASSAKQGQPQHF
-	-	TRBV6-1	TRBJ2-4	TGTGCCAGCAGTGATTCCCTCGGGTCTGGAAACATTCAGTACTTC	CASSDSLGSGNIQYF
TRBD1	-	TRBV29-1	TRBJ1-1	TGCAGCGTCGCTACAGGGGGGAACACTGAAGCTTTCTTT	CSVATGGNTEAFF
TRBD1	few	TRBV10-2	TRBJ1-1	TGCGCCAGCAGTGACCAGGGGGCGAGCACTGAAGCTTTCTTT	CASSDQGASTEAFF
TRBD1	-	TRBV13	TRBJ2-3	TGTGCCAGCAGCTCTTGGACAGGGGGCTCAACAGATACGCAGTATTTT	CASSSWTGGSTDTQYF
TRBD2	-	TRBV27	TRBJ2-1	TGTGCCAGCAGTTGGACTAGCGGGGAGCAGTTCTTC	CASSWTSGEQFF
TRBD1	once	TRBV6-1	TRBJ2-7	TGTGCCAGCAGTGAAGGACAGGGGAACTACGAGCAGTACTTC	CASSEGQGNYEQYF
TRBD1	-	TRBV10-3	TRBJ2-1	TGTGCCATCAAGGGGACAGGGATGGGCAATGAGCAGTTCTTC	CAIKGTGMGNEQFF
TRBD2	-	TRBV7-2	TRBJ2-7	TGTGCCAGCAGCTTGGTCGGGAGGGGACTAGCAAGAGGCGAGCAGTACTTC	CASSLVGRGLARGEQYF
-	-	TRBV7-9	TRBJ2-2	TGTGCCAGCAGCCCCGGAGTTCCGGAGCTGTTTTTT	CASSPGVPELFF
-	-	TRBV7-2	TRBJ2-2	TGTGCCAGCAGCTCTGGACAGAGTACCGGGGAGCTGTTTTTT	CASSSGQSTGELFF
TRBD2	-	TRBV7-8	TRBJ2-3	TGTGCCAGCAGCTTAGCCCCCGGACTAGCGACTAGCACAGATACGCAGTATTTT	CASSLAPGLATSTDTQYF
-	-	TRBV18	TRBJ2-7	TGTGCCAGCTCACCCCCGGGGGCCTACGAGCAGTACTTC	CASSPPGAYEQYF
-	-	TRBV30	TRBJ2-2	TGTGCCTGGAGTGTGCTAGCCAACACCGGGGAGCTGTTTTTT	CAWSVLANTGELFF
-	-	TRBV7-2	TRBJ2-2	TGTGCCAGCAGCCCTAGCCCCTCCCCCCTAGACGGGGAGCTGTTTTTT	CASSPSPSPLDGELFF
-	-	TRBV9	TRBJ1-3	TGTGCCAGCAGCGAAACAGCCGGAAACACCATATATTTT	CASSETAGNTIYF
TRBD2	-	TRBV4-1	TRBJ2-1	TGCGCCAGCAGCCAGGGACTAGCGGGAGTCAATGAGCAGTTCTTC	CASSQGLAGVNEQFF
-	-	TRBV6-6	TRBJ2-1	TGTGCCAGCGGCCTCGCAGGGAATGAGCAGTTCTTC	CASGLAGNEQFF
TRBD1	-	TRBV7-2	TRBJ2-4	TGTGCCAGCAGCCTCGGGAACAGGGGCCTTCAGTACTTC	CASSLGNRGLQYF
TRBD2	few	TRBV7-2	TRBJ2-7	TGTGCCAGCAGCCTCGGGACTAGCGGAACCTACGAGCAGTACTTC	CASSLGTSGTYEQYF
TRBD2	many	TRBV6-1	TRBJ2-1	TGTGCCAGTCTGCTAGCGGGAGGGGGGAATGAGCAGTTCTTC	CASLLAGGGNEQFF
-	-	TRBV19	TRBJ1-1	TGTGCCAGTAGTATTGGCGGGGGATGGAGCACTGAAGCTTTCTTT	CASSIGGGWSTEAFF
-	-	TRBV7-9	TRBJ2-3	TGTGCCAGCAGCCCAAAGGGGGTTAGCACAGATACGCAGTATTTT	CASSPKGVSTDTQYF
TRBD2	-	TRBV7-2	TRBJ2-5	TGTGCCAGCAGCTTAACTAGCGGGAGCGGGCAAGAGACCCAGTACTTC	CASSLTSGSGQETQYF
-	-	TRBV10-3	TRBJ2-5	TGTGCCATCAGTGAGGGGGAGTCTGGGGAGACCCAGTACTTC	CAISEGESGETQYF
TRBD2	-	TRBV15	TRBJ2-3	TGTGCCACCAGCAGCCATATAGCGGGAGGGCCGACAGATACGCAGTATTTT	CATSSHIAGGPTDTQYF
TRBD2	-	TRBV7-9	TRBJ2-7	TGTGCCAGCAGCTTAGCGACGGGACTAGCGGGAGGGCCCTCCCACGAGCAGTACTTC	CASSLATGLAGGPSHEQYF
-	-	TRBV5-1	TRBJ2-3	TGCGCCAGCAGCTTGGTCGGAGTCACAGATACGCAGTATTTT	CASSLVGVTDTQYF
-	-	TRBV19	TRBJ1-2	TGTGCCAGTAGTATACAGGACCGAAGACAGGAGGCCTTC	CASSIQDRRQEAF
-	once	TRBV7-7	TRBJ1-3	TGTGCTAGCAGCATAGGGCCTGGAAACACCATATATTTT	CASSIGPGNTIYF
TRBD1	few	TRBV29-1	TRBJ1-2	TGCAGCGTTGAAGGGCAAGGGACAGGGCATGGCTACACCTTC	CSVEGQGTGHGYTF
TRBD1	-	TRBV19	TRBJ1-1	TGTGCCAGTAGTATAGGGGACAGAGTTTTCATGAACACTGAAGCTTTCTTT	CASSIGDRVFMNTEAFF
-	-	TRBV7-2	TRBJ2-7	TGTGCCAGCAACGACGTAGGCCGGGACACAACCTACGAGCAGTACTTC	CASNDVGRDTTYEQYF